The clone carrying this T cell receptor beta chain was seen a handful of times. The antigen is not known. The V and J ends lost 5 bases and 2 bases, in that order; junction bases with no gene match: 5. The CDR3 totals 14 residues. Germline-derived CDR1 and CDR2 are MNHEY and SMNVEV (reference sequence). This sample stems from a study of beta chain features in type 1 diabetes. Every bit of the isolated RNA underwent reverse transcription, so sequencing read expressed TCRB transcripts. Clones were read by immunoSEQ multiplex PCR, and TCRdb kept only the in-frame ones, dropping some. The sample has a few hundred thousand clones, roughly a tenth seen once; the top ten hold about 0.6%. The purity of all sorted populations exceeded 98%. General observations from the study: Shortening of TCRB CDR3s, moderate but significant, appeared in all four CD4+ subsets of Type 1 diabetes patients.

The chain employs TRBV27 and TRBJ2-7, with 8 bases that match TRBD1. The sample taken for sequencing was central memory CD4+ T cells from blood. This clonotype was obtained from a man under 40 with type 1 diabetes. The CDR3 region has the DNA TGTGCCAGCAGTCCGTGGACAGGGACCTACGAGCAGTACTTC. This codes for CASSPWTGTYEQYF.